This is a list of T cell receptor beta chains from one sample in a study of shared clonotypes between healthy human individuals. Clones were read by immunoSEQ multiplex PCR, and TCRdb kept only the in-frame ones, dropping some. The sample includes about 2 million clones, less than 95% of them seen just once. Sample: naive CD8+ T cells sorted from blood. These receptor sequences come from a man between 18 and 35 years old in good health. Both conserved end residues are part of each CDR3. The D gene is left open where the match is weak. Rows may omit the clone size; those that give it use once, few, many or a size class.

size	V	D	J	CDR3	DNA
NA	TRBV9	TRBD1	TRBJ1-1	CASSARTGLNTEAFF	TGTGCCAGCAGCGCCCGGACAGGATTGAACACTGAAGCTTTCTTT
NA	TRBV7-9	NA	TRBJ2-7	CASSFDPRGIGEQYF	TGTGCCAGCAGCTTTGACCCGCGGGGTATCGGCGAGCAGTACTTC
NA	TRBV2	NA	TRBJ2-7	CASSEVFGGHEQYF	TGTGCCAGCAGTGAAGTCTTTGGGGGACACGAGCAGTACTTC
NA	TRBV27	TRBD2	TRBJ2-7	CASSWGGHYEQYF	TGTGCCAGCAGTTGGGGAGGGCACTACGAGCAGTACTTC
once	TRBV9	NA	TRBJ1-3	CASSVGSGNTIYF	TGTGCCAGCAGCGTAGGATCTGGAAACACCATATATTTT
once	TRBV27	TRBD1	TRBJ1-2	CASSSMDRDRDYGYTF	TGTGCCAGCAGTTCGATGGACCGGGACAGAGACTATGGCTACACCTTC
NA	TRBV29-1	NA	TRBJ2-2	CSVGGVNTGELFF	TGCAGCGTTGGCGGGGTAAACACCGGGGAGCTGTTTTTT
NA	TRBV5-6	TRBD2	TRBJ2-2	CASSSGLAGSVGELFF	TGTGCCAGCAGCTCGGGACTAGCGGGTTCGGTCGGGGAGCTGTTTTTT
NA	TRBV13	TRBD2	TRBJ2-1	CASSLAPSGANEQFF	TGTGCCAGCAGCTTGGCCCCTAGCGGAGCCAATGAGCAGTTCTTC
NA	TRBV5-6	NA	TRBJ2-7	CASSAQSSYEQYF	TGTGCCAGCAGCGCACAGAGCTCCTACGAGCAGTACTTC
NA	TRBV28	TRBD1	TRBJ2-2	CASSFRGLNTGELFF	TGTGCCAGCAGTTTCAGGGGGCTGAACACCGGGGAGCTGTTTTTT